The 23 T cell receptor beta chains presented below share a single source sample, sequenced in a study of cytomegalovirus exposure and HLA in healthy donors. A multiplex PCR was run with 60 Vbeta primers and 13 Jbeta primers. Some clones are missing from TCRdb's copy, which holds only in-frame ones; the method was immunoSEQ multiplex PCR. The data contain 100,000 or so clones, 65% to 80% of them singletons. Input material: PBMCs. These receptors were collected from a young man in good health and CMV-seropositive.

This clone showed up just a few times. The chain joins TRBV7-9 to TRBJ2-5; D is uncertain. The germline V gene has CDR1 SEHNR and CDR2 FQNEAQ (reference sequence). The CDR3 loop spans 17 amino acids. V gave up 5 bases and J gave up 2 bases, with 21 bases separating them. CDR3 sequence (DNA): TGTGCCAGCAGCCCCCGGGTCAACCGAGGTGGGCAAGAGACCCAGTACTTC. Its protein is CASSPRVNRGGQETQYF.

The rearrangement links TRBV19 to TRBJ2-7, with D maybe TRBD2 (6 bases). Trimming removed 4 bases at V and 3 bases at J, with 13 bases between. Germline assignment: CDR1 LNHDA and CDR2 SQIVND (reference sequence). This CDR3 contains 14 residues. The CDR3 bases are TGTGCCAGTAGTAGAGAGGACGGGAGCTACGAGCAGTACTTC. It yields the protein CASSREDGSYEQYF.

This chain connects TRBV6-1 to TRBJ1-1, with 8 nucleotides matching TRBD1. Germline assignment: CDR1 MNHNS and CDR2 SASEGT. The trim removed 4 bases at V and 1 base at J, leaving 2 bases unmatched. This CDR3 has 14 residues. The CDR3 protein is CASSGTGWNTEAFF. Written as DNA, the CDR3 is TGTGCCAGCAGTGGGACAGGGTGGAACACTGAAGCTTTCTTT.

The chain's CDR3 is CASSEPPGPQHF. DNA of the CDR3: TGTGCCAGCAGTGAACCCCCAGGGCCCCAGCATTTT. The gene calls are TRBV2 and TRBJ1-5; D is unresolved. The CDR3 contains 12 residues. V gave up 2 bases and J gave up 9 bases, with 8 bases separating them. Germline lookup yields CDR1 SNHLY and CDR2 FYNNEI.

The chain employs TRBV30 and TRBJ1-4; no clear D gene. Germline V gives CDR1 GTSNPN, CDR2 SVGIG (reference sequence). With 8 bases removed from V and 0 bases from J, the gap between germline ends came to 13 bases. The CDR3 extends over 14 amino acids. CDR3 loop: CASLRGTTNEKLFF. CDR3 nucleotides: TGTGCCAGCCTCCGGGGTACAACTAATGAAAAACTGTTTTTT.

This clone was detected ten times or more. CDR3 nucleotide sequence: TGTGCCAGCAGCTTTTGGCTAGCGGGGCTAGGCACAGATACGCAGTATTTT. It yields the protein CASSFWLAGLGTDTQYF. V usage is TRBV5-6 and J usage is TRBJ2-3, with 9 bases fitting TRBD2. With V trimmed by 2 bases and J by 1 base, 8 bases remained unmatched. This CDR3 spans 17 amino acids. The germline V gene has CDR1 SGHDT and CDR2 YYEEEE.

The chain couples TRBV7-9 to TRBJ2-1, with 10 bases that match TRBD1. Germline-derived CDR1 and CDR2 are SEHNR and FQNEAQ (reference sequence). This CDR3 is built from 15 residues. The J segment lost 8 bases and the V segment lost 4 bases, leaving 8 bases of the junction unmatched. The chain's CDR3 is CASSSLDRGDDEQFF. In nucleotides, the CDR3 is TGTGCCAGCAGCTCGCTGGACAGGGGGGACGATGAGCAGTTCTTC.

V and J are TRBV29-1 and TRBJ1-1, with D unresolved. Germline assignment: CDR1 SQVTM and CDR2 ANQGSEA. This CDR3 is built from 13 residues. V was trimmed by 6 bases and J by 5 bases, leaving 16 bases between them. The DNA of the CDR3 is TGCAGCGTGGGCACCTCCGAACGGACTGAAGCTTTCTTT. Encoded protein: CSVGTSERTEAFF.

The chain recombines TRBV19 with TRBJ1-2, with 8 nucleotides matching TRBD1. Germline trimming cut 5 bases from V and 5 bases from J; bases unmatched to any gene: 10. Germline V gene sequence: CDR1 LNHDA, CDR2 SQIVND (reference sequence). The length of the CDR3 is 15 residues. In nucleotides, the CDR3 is TGTGCCAGTAGTCCAGGACAGGGTCAAGTTTATGGCTACACCTTC. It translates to CASSPGQGQVYGYTF.

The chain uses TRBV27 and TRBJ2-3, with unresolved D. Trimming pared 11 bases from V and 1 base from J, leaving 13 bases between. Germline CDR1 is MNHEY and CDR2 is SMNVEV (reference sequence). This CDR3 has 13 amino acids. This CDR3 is CAVAASRTDTQYF. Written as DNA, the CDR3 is TGTGCCGTGGCGGCCTCTCGCACAGATACGCAGTATTTT.

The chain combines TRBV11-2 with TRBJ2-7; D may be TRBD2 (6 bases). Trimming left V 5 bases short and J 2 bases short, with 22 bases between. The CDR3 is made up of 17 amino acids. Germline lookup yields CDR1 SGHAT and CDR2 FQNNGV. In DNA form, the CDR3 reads TGTGCCAGCAGCATTTTGCGGGACGGGGCGCCAGCCTACGAGCAGTACTTC. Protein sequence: CASSILRDGAPAYEQYF.

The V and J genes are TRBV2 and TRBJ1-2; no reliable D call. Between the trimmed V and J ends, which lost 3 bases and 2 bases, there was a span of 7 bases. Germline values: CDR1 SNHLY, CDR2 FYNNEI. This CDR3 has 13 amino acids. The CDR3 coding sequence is TGTGCCAGCAGTGAGCGGCGAAACTATGGCTACACCTTC. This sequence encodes CASSERRNYGYTF. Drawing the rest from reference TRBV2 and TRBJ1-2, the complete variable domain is EPEVTQTPSHQVTQMGQEVILRCVPISNHLYFYWYRQILGQKVEFLVSFYNNEISEKSEIFDDQFSVERPDGSNFTLKIRSTKLEDSAMYFCASSERRNYGYTFGSGTRLTVV.

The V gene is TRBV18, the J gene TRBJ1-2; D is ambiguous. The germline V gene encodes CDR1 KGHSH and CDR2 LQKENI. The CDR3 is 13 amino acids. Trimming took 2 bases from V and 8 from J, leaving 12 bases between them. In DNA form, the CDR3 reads TGTGCCAGCTCACCAGACGGGGAGTGGGGCTACACCTTC. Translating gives CASSPDGEWGYTF.

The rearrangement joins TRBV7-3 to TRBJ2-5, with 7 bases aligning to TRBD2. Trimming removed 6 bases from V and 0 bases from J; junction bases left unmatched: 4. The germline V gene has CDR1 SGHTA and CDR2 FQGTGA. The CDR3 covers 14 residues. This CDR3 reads CASRLGTNQETQYF. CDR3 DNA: TGTGCCAGCAGGCTCGGGACTAACCAAGAGACCCAGTACTTC.

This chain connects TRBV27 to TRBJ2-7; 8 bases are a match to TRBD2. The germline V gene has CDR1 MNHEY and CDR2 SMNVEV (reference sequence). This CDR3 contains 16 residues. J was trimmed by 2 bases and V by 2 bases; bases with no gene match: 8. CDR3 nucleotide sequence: TGTGCCAGCAGTTTAGAGCGGGGGCGAGTGACCTACGAGCAGTACTTC. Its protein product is CASSLERGRVTYEQYF.

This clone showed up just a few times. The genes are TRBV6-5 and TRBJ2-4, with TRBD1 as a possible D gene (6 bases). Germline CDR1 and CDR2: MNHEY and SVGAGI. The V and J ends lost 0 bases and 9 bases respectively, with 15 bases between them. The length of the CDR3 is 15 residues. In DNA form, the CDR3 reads TGTGCCAGCAGTTACTCGGAAAGGGGCAGGGGCATTCAGTACTTC. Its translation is CASSYSERGRGIQYF.

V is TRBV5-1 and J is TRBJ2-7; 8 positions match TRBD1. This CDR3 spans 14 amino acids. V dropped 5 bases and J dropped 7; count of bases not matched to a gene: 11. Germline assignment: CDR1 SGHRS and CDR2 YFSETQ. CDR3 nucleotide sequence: TGCGCCAGCAGGGCAGGGGGGACAGGTAGTGAGCAGTACTTC. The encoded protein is CASRAGGTGSEQYF.

In nucleotides, the CDR3 is TGTGCCAGCAGCCCCCGAGCGGGGGCGACCGGGGCCCAGTACTTC. This sequence encodes CASSPRAGATGAQYF. The genes are TRBV14 and TRBJ2-5; 8 bases fit TRBD2. V lost 4 bases, J lost 9 bases, and 13 bases stayed unmatched. This CDR3 has 15 amino acids. Germline V gene lookup returns CDR1 SGHDN and CDR2 FVKESK. The variable domain in full, with the rest retrieved from reference TRBV14 and TRBJ2-5, is EAGVTQFPSHSVIEKGQTVTLRCDPISGHDNLYWYRRVMGKEIKFLLHFVKESKQDESGMPNNRFLAERTGGTYSTLKVQPAELEDSGVYFCASSPRAGATGAQYFGPGTRLLVL.

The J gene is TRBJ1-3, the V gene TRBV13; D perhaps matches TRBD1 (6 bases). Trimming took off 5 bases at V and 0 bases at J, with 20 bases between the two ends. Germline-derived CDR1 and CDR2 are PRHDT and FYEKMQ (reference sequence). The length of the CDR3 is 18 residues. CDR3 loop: CASSADSRRFPSGNTIYF. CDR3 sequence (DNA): TGTGCCAGCAGCGCGGACAGCCGACGCTTCCCCTCTGGAAACACCATATATTTT. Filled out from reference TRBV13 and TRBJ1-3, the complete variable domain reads AAGVIQSPRHLIKEKRETATLKCYPIPRHDTVYWYQQGPGQDPQFLISFYEKMQSDKGSIPDRFSAQQFSDYHSELNMSSLELGDSALYFCASSADSRRFPSGNTIYFGEGSWLTVV.

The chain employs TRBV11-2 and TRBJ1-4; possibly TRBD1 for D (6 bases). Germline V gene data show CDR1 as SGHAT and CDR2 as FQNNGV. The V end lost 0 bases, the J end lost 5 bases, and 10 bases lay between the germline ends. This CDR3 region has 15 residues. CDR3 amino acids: CASSLEYGQNEKLFF. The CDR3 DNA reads TGTGCCAGCAGCTTAGAGTACGGACAGAATGAAAAACTGTTTTTT.

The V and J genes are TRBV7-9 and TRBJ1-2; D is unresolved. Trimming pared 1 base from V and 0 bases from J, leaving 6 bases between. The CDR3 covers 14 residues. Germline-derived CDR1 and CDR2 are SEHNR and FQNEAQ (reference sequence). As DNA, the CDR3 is TGTGCCAGCAGCTTAGACAGTACTAACTATGGCTACACCTTC. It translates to CASSLDSTNYGYTF. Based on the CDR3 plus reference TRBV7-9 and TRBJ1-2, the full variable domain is DTGVSQNPRHKITKRGQNVTFRCDPISEHNRLYWYRQTLGQGPEFLTYFQNEAQLEKSRLLSDRFSAERPKGSFSTLEIQRTEQGDSAMYLCASSLDSTNYGYTFGSGTRLTVV.

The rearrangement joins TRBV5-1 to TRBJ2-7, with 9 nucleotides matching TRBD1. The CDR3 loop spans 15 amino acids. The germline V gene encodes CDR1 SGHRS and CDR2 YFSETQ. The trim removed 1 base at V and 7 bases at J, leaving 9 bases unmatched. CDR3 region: CASSLMRQGGGEQYF. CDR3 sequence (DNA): TGCGCCAGCAGCTTGATGAGACAGGGGGGAGGAGAGCAGTACTTC.

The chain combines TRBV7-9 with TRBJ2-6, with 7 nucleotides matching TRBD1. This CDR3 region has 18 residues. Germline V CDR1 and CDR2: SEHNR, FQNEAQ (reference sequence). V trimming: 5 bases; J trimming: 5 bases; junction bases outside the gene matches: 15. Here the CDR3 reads CASSPDLRQGQRANVLTF. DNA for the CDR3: TGTGCCAGCAGCCCAGATCTACGACAGGGACAACGGGCCAACGTCCTGACTTTC.